Given below is one T cell receptor beta chain in context. CDR3 length equals 13 residues. V was clipped by 3 bases and J by 4 bases, with 10 bases between them. Germline V gene lookup returns CDR1 MNHNS and CDR2 SASEGT. Every ophthalmopathy donor presented moderate-to-severe activity, CAS ≥3, NOSPECS ≥4 and duration under 3 months. RNA transcripts served as template for amplifying TCR beta CDR3 sequences. The first round was an RT-PCR with HTBI primers, and the second round was a multiplex PCR. TCRdb used MiXCR to reprocess the multiplex PCR reads, holding one entry per CDR3 protein. The sample records over 450,000 distinct CDR3 sequences, approximately 15% being singletons. This specimen belongs to a study of Graves' ophthalmopathy and Graves' hyperthyroidism.

The TCR originated in a woman in her 30s with Graves' ophthalmopathy. The chain is built from TRBV6-1 and TRBJ2-7; TRBD2 might be the D (5 bases). The sequencing sample was made of blood. The CDR3 is CASSERESYEQYF. The CDR3 coding sequence is TGTGCCAGCAGTGAGAGGGAATCGTACGAGCAGTACTTC.